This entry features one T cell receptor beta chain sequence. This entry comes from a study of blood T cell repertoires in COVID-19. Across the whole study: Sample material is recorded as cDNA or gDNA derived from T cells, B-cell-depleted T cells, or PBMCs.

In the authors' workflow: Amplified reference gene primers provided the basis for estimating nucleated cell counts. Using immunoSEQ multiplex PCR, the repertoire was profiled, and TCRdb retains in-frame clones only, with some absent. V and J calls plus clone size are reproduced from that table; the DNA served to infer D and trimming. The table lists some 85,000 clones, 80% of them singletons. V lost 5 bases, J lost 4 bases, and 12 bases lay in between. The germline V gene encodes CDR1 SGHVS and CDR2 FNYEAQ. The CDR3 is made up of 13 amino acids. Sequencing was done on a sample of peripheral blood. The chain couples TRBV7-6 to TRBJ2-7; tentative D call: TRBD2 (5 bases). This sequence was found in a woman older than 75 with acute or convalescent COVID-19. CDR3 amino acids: CASSPDEGYEQYF. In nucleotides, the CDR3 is TGTGCCAGCAGCCCAGACGAGGGTTACGAGCAGTACTTC.